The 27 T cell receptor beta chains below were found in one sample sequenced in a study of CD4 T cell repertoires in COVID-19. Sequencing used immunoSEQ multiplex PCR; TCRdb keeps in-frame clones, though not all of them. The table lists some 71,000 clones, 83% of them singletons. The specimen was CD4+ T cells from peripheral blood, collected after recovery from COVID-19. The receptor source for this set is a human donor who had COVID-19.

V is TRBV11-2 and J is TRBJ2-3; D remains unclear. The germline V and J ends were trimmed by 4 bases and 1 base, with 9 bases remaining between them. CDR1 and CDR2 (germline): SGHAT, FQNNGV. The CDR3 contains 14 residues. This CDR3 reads CASSSRVGTDTQYF. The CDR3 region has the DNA TGTGCCAGCAGCTCCCGGGTAGGCACAGATACGCAGTATTTT.

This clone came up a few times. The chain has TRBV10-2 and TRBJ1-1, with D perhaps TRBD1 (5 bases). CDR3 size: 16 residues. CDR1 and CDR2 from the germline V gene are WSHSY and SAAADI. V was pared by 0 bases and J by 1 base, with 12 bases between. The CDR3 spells CASSESTGMENTEAFF. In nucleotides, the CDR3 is TGCGCCAGCAGTGAGTCTACAGGCATGGAGAACACTGAAGCTTTCTTT.

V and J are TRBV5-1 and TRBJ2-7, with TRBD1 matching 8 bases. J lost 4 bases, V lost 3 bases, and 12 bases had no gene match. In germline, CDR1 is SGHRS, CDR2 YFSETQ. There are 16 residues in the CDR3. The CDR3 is CASSSGRQGNQYEQYF. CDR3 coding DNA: TGCGCCAGCAGCTCTGGTCGACAGGGGAATCAGTACGAGCAGTACTTC.

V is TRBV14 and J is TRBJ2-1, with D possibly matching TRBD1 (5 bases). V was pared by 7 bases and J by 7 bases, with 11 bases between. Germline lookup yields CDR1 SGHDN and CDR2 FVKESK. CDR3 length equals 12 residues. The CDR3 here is CASKGIWNEQFF. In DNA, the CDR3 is TGTGCCAGCAAGGGGATATGGAATGAGCAGTTCTTC.

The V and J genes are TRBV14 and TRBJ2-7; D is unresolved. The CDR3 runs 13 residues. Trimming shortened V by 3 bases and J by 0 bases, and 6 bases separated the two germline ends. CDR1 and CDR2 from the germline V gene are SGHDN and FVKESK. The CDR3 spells CASSQGHSYEQYF. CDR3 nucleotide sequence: TGTGCCAGCAGCCAGGGTCACTCCTACGAGCAGTACTTC.

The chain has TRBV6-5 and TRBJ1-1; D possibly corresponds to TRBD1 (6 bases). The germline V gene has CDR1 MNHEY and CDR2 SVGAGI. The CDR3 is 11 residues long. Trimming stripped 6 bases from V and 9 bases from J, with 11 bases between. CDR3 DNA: TGTGCCAGCAGAGGAGGGGGGCAAGCTTTCTTT. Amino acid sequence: CASRGGGQAFF.

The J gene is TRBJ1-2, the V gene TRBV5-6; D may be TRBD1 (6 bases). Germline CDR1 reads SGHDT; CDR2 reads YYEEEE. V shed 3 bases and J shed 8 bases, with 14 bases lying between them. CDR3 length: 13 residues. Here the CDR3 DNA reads TGTGCCAGCAGCTACGGACAGCTTTACGGCTACACCTTC. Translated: CASSYGQLYGYTF.

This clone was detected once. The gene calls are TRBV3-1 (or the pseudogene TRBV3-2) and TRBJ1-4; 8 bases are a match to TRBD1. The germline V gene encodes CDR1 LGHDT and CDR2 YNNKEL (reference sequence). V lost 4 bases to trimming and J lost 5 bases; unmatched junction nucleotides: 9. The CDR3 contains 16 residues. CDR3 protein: CASSLPGTGLNEKLFF. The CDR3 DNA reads TGTGCCAGCAGCCTACCCGGGACAGGATTAAATGAAAAACTGTTTTTT.

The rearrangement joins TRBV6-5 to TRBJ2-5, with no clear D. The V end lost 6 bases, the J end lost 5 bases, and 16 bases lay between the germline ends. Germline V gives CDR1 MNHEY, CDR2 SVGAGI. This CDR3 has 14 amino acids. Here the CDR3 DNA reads TGTGCCAGCAGGGGGATGGTAGGGCGCGAGACCCAGTACTTC. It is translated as CASRGMVGRETQYF.

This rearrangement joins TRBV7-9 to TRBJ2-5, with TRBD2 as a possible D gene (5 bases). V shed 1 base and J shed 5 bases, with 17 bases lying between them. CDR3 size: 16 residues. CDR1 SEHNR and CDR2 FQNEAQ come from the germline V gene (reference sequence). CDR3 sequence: CASSLESRVREETQYF. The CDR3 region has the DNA TGTGCCAGCAGCTTAGAGTCGAGGGTGAGGGAGGAGACCCAGTACTTC.

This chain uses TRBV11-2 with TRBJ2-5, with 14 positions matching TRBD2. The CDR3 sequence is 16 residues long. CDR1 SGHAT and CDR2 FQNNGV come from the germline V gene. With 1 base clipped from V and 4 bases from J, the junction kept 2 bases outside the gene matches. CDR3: CASSLVGTSGRETQYF. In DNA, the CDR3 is TGTGCCAGCAGCTTAGTTGGGACTAGCGGGAGAGAGACCCAGTACTTC.

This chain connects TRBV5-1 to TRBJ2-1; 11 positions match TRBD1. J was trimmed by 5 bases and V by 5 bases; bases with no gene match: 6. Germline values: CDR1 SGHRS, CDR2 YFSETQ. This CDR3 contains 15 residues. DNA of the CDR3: TGCGCCAGCAGACCCTGGGACAGGGGGAACAATGAGCAGTTCTTC. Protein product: CASRPWDRGNNEQFF.

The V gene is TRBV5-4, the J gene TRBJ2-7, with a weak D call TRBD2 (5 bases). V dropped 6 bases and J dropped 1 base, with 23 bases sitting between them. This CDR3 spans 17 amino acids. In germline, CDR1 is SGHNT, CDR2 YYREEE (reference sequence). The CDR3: CASTRATGSANSYEQYF. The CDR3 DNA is TGTGCCAGCACCCGAGCTACGGGGTCCGCAAATTCCTACGAGCAGTACTTC.

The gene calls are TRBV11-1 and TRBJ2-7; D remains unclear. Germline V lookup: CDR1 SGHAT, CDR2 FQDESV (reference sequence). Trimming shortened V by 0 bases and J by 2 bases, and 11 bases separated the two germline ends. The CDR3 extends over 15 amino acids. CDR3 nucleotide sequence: TGTGCCAGCAGCTTAGCTAGGACGGCCACCTACGAGCAGTACTTC. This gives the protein CASSLARTATYEQYF.

CDR3 in amino acids: CASSYFQAGTWEQYF. The CDR3, as DNA: TGTGCCAGCAGTTACTTCCAAGCGGGGACATGGGAGCAGTACTTC. The J gene is TRBJ2-7, the V gene TRBV6-2 or TRBV6-3, with D perhaps matching TRBD2 (7 bases). Deletions cut 1 base from V and 7 bases from J, with 17 bases between. The CDR3 has 15 amino acids. CDR1 and CDR2 (germline): MNHEY, SVGEGT.

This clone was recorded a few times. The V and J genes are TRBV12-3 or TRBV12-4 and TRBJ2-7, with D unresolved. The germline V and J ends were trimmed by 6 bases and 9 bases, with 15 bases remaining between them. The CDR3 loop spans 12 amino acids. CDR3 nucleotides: TGTGCCAGCAGCCACTCGACCCGCGGGCAGTACTTC. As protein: CASSHSTRGQYF.

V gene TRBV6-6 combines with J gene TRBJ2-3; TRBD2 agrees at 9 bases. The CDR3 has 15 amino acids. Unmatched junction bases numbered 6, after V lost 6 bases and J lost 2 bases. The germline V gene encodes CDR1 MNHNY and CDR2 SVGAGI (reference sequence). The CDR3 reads CASSHQRGDTDTQYF. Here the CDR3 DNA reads TGTGCCAGCAGCCACCAGCGGGGGGACACAGATACGCAGTATTTT.

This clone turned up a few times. The CDR3 here is CASSQEGALAGGELFF. The DNA for the CDR3 is TGCGCCAGCAGCCAAGAAGGAGCACTAGCGGGGGGCGAGCTGTTTTTT. The genes are TRBV4-1 and TRBJ2-2; TRBD2 aligns across 12 bases. The V gene's germline CDR1 is MGHRA and CDR2 YSYEKL. The CDR3 covers 16 residues. V was pared by 0 bases and J by 11 bases, with 7 bases of the junction left unmatched.

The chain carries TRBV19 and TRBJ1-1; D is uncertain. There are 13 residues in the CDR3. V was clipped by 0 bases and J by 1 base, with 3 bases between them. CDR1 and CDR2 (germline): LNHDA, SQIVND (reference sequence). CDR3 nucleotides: TGTGCCAGTAGTATAGAAGAGAACACTGAAGCTTTCTTT. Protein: CASSIEENTEAFF. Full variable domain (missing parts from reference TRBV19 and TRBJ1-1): DGGITQSPKYLFRKEGQNVTLSCEQNLNHDAMYWYRQDPGQGLRLIYYSQIVNDFQKGDIAEGYSVSREKKESFPLTVTSAQKNPTAFYLCASSIEENTEAFFGQGTRLTVV.

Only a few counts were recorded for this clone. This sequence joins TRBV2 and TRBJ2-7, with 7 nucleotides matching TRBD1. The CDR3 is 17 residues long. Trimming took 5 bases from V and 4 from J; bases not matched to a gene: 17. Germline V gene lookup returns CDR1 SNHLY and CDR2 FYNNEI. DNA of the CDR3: TGTGCCAGCAGTAAAAGTTATTCGGGACAGATAACATACGAGCAGTACTTC. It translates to CASSKSYSGQITYEQYF.

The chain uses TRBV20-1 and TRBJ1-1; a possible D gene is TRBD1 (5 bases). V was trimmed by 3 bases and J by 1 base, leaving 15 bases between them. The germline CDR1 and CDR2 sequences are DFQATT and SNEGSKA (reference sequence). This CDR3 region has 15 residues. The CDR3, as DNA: TGCAGTGCTAGTAAGGGCGGGGGTTCGAACACTGAAGCTTTCTTT. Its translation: CSASKGGGSNTEAFF.

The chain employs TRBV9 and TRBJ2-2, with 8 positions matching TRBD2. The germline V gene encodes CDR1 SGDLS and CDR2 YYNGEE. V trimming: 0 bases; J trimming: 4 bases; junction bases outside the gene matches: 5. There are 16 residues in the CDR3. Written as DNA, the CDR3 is TGTGCCAGCAGCGTAGATACGGGGGGGTTCACCGGGGAGCTGTTTTTT. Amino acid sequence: CASSVDTGGFTGELFF.

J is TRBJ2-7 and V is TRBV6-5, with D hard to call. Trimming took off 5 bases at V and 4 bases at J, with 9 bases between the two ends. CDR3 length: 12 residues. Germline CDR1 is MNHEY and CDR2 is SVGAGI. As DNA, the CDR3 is TGTGCCAGCAGTATTCTAGGGTACGAGCAGTACTTC. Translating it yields CASSILGYEQYF.

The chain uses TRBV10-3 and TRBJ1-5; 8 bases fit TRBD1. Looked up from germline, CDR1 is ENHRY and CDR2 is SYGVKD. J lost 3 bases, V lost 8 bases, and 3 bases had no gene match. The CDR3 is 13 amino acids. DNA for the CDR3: TGTGCCATCGGACAGGGTAACAATCAGCCCCAGCATTTT. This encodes CAIGQGNNQPQHF.

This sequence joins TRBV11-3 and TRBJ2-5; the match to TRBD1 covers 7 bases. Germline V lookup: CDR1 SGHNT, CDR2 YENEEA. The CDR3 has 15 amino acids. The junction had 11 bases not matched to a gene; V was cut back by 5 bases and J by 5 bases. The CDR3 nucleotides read TGTGCCAGCAGCCCTTCGACAGGGAGTGTGGAGACCCAGTACTTC. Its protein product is CASSPSTGSVETQYF.

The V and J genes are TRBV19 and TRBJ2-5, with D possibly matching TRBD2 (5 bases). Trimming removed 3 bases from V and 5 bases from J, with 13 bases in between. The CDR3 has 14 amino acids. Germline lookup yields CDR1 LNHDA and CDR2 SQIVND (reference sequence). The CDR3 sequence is CASSMDREGETQYF. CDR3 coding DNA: TGTGCCAGTAGTATGGATCGGGAAGGCGAGACCCAGTACTTC.

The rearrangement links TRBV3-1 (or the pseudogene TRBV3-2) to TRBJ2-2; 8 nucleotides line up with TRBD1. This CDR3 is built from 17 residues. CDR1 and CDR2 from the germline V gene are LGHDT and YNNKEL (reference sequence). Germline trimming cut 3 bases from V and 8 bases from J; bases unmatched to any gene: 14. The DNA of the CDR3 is TGTGCCAGCAGCCAGCCGAGGACAGGGATTTTGGTGGGGGAGCTGTTTTTT. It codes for CASSQPRTGILVGELFF.